A single sample gave rise to the 2 T cell receptor beta chains below, sequenced in a study of T cell responses to AZD1222 COVID-19 vaccine. The table came from immunoSEQ multiplex PCR; TCRdb's copy has only in-frame clones and leaves some out. The sample lists approximately 180,000 clones; approximately 90% were seen once. Sequenced here: peripheral blood, sampled 28 days after the second AZD1222 dose. These receptors were taken from an adult who received the AZD1222 COVID-19 vaccine.

The chain joins TRBV7-2 to TRBJ2-2; 8 bases agree with TRBD2. Germline V gives CDR1 SGHTA, CDR2 FQGNSA. After removal of 3 bases from V and 7 bases from J, the junction contained 10 bases not matched to a gene. The CDR3 totals 16 residues. CDR3: CASSLSGLGSIGELFF. DNA of the CDR3: TGTGCCAGCAGCTTGTCGGGACTAGGATCAATCGGGGAGCTGTTTTTT.

The rearrangement uses TRBV2 and TRBJ1-2; D is possibly TRBD1 (5 bases). V was pared by 0 bases and J by 8 bases, with 16 bases between. Germline CDR1 and CDR2: SNHLY and FYNNEI. The length of the CDR3 is 15 residues. The CDR3 protein is CASSEAGKGRDGYTF. The CDR3 nucleotides are TGTGCCAGCAGTGAAGCCGGTAAAGGGAGGGACGGCTACACCTTC. The entire variable domain, with the rest obtained from reference TRBV2 and TRBJ1-2, is as follows: EPEVTQTPSHQVTQMGQEVILRCVPISNHLYFYWYRQILGQKVEFLVSFYNNEISEKSEIFDDQFSVERPDGSNFTLKIRSTKLEDSAMYFCASSEAGKGRDGYTFGSGTRLTVV.